The clone carrying this TCR beta chain was detected once. Germline CDR1 reads MNHEY; CDR2 reads SMNVEV (reference sequence). CDR3 size: 13 residues. V was shortened by 6 bases and J by 8 bases, with 16 bases between the two germline ends. This sample is drawn from a study of regulatory T cells in long-lasting Graves disease. Time point: newly diagnosed GD, antithyroid drugs for less than 3 months. Extracted RNA from PBMCs served as the source of the TCR library. The authors built TCR beta libraries using iRepertoire HTBI primers and Arm-PCR of CDR3 regions. TCRdb reprocessed the multiplex PCR reads with MiXCR, giving one entry per CDR3 protein. The sample holds a few hundred thousand distinct CDR3 sequences, approximately 15% seen once. A further study also used this sample, focusing on T cells in Graves' hyperthyroidism and ophthalmopathy.

The chain is built from TRBV27 and TRBJ1-2; no firm D call. This TCR was sampled from a man aged 40-55 years with Graves disease. The sample consisted of peripheral blood mononuclear cells (PBMCs), taken at new diagnosis, from a patient treated with antithyroid drugs. The CDR3 DNA reads as TGTGCCAGCAGGCTGTGGGGAGACTCGGGCTACACCTTC. This encodes CASRLWGDSGYTF.